This T cell receptor (beta chain) was sequenced for a study of T cells in Graves' hyperthyroidism and ophthalmopathy. Overall study context: Peripheral blood was collected at initial diagnosis, before any treatment.

Patients counted as stable if ophthalmopathy did not develop within 18 months. Cells are PBMCs isolated from around 9.4 ml of fresh blood. Per germline, CDR1 MNHEY and CDR2 SMNVEV (reference sequence). The V end lost 2 bases, the J end lost 3 bases, and 13 bases lay between the germline ends. The CDR3 has 16 amino acids. Whole-study results and caveats: Blood also showed most of the thyroid clonotypes that were expanded above 0.001.

The TCR beta CDR3 regions underwent amplification using RNA transcripts as the source. In the first-round RT-PCR of the TCR CDR3, the HTBI primer set was used. TCRdb reprocessed the multiplex PCR reads via MiXCR and lists one record per CDR3 protein. Of roughly 380,000 distinct CDR3 sequences listed, approximately 15% are singletons. A remark on this clonotype: Its antigen is not known.

The source of this sequence is a woman aged 55-70 years with Graves' hyperthyroidism. V usage is TRBV27 and J usage is TRBJ1-4; D unresolved. Sequencing was performed on blood. The CDR3 DNA reads as TGTGCCAGCAGTTTAATTTCACCCCCCGCTAATGAAAAACTGTTTTTT. Amino acid sequence: CASSLISPPANEKLFF.